The next 14 T cell receptor beta chains were all read from a single sample in a study of blood T cells in healthy people across ages (dated by TCRdb to the mid-2010s). Preparation of the library involved 5' RACE. Sequencing relied on an Illumina HiSeq 2500. A second about 7 to 12 cycle PCR used a sample-barcoded 5' primer and a J-beta primer mix. TCRdb cleaned the public reads at Q25 with fastp, built clones with MiXCR and kept in-frame beta chains. Records with the same CDR3 protein are collapsed into one entry carrying the most frequent genes and DNA. For this sample there are 780,000 or so distinct CDR3 sequences; 45% to 70% appear just once. Together, the top ten hold 20% to 30% of the sample. The specimen was blood. Every receptor here comes from a man in his forties in good health.

This chain joins TRBV7-2 and TRBJ2-1; 15 bases are shared with TRBD2. The CDR3 is made up of 19 amino acids. Germline V gene data show CDR1 as SGHTA and CDR2 as FQGNSA. V lost 1 base to trimming and J lost 7 bases; unmatched junction nucleotides: 11. The CDR3 DNA reads as TGTGCCAGCAGCTTAGTTTTTTCGGGACTAGCGGGGGGAAAGAATGAGCAGTTCTTC. Translated, it gives CASSLVFSGLAGGKNEQFF. The full variable domain, its missing parts supplied by reference TRBV7-2 and TRBJ2-1, is GAGVSQSPSNKVTEKGKDVELRCDPISGHTALYWYRQSLGQGLEFLIYFQGNSAPDKSGLPSDRFSAERTGGSVSTLTIQRTQQEDSAVYLCASSLVFSGLAGGKNEQFFGPGTRLTVL.

The V and J genes are TRBV7-3 and TRBJ2-5; D ambiguous. There are 17 residues in the CDR3. CDR1 and CDR2 from the germline V gene are SGHTA and FQGTGA. Trimming took 5 bases from V and 1 from J, leaving 20 bases between them. CDR3 protein: CASSPQIGSGRQETQYF. As DNA, the CDR3 is TGTGCCAGCAGCCCACAAATCGGCTCAGGCCGCCAAGAGACCCAGTACTTC.

As DNA, the CDR3 is TGTGCCATCAGTGCGGATCCATACACGGATACGCAGTATTTT. Translating it yields CAISADPYTDTQYF. The genes are TRBV10-3 and TRBJ2-3, with unresolved D. Trimming took off 4 bases at V and 6 bases at J, with 14 bases between the two ends. Germline values: CDR1 ENHRY, CDR2 SYGVKD. This CDR3 is built from 14 residues.

The V gene is TRBV4-3, the J gene TRBJ1-1, with D possibly matching TRBD1 (5 bases). The CDR3 contains 15 residues. Looked up from germline, CDR1 is LGHNA and CDR2 is YSLEER. V lost 0 bases and J 7 bases, leaving 15 bases between the germline ends. CDR3 sequence reads: CASSQDGNRLNEAFF. CDR3 coding DNA: TGCGCCAGCAGCCAAGATGGAAACAGGCTAAATGAAGCTTTCTTT.

The V and J genes are TRBV9 and TRBJ2-4; D unclear. The J call is in doubt because the DNA end fits TRBJ2-5 better. CDR1 and CDR2 from the germline V gene are SGDLS and YYNGEE. This CDR3 has 12 residues. CDR3 sequence reads: CASSVSEETQYF. For the CDR3, the DNA is TGTGCCAGCAGCGTCTCCGAAGAGACCCAGTACTTC.

The rearrangement uses TRBV6-5 and TRBJ2-4; D gene ambiguous. Germline V lookup: CDR1 MNHEY, CDR2 SVGAGI. CDR3 length: 15 amino acids. Trimming removed 4 bases from V and 7 bases from J, with 17 bases in between. CDR3 DNA: TGTGCCAGCAGTTTGACCCGGGCCATTGAGAACATTCAGTACTTC. Protein product: CASSLTRAIENIQYF.

V gene TRBV6-2 or TRBV6-3 combines with J gene TRBJ2-1; D may be TRBD2 (6 bases). Trimming pared 6 bases from V and 0 bases from J, leaving 24 bases between. The V gene's germline CDR1 is MNHEY and CDR2 SVGEGT. CDR3 length: 19 residues. The CDR3 DNA is TGTGCCAGCAGACGTAATCGGGGGACGCTTTCAGTCTCCTACAATGAGCAGTTCTTC. As protein: CASRRNRGTLSVSYNEQFF.

This clonotype was observed a few times. This chain uses TRBV9 with TRBJ2-4; D gene ambiguous. This CDR3 contains 13 residues. Looked up from germline, CDR1 is SGDLS and CDR2 is YYNGEE. V was cut by 3 bases and J by 13 bases, with 17 bases left in between. DNA of the CDR3: TGTGCCAGCAGCGCCGACTTATTACGTGAGCAGTACTTC. This codes for CASSADLLREQYF.

The genes are TRBV20-1 and TRBJ1-4; D call uncertain. Germline loops: CDR1 DFQATT, CDR2 SNEGSKA (reference sequence). CDR3 length: 13 amino acids. V was cut by 4 bases and J by 7 bases, with 13 bases left in between. The CDR3 DNA follows: TGCAGTGCTACCCAGATCGGAGGTGAAAAACTGTTTTTT. This gives the protein CSATQIGGEKLFF.

This rearrangement joins TRBV4-2 to TRBJ2-7, with D possibly TRBD1 on 5 matching bases. This CDR3 is built from 16 residues. The germline CDR1 and CDR2 sequences are LGHNA and YNFKEQ. Trimming left V 0 bases short and J 4 bases short, with 16 bases between. In nucleotides, the CDR3 is TGTGCCAGCAGCCAAGATGGGGCCGGGTCGCGGTACGAGCAGTACTTC. It specifies CASSQDGAGSRYEQYF.

Only one count was recorded for this clonotype. The V gene is TRBV5-8, the J gene TRBJ2-1; D tentatively fits TRBD1 or TRBD2 (5 bases each). CDR3 length: 15 residues. V lost 2 bases and J 9 bases, leaving 18 bases between the germline ends. From germline, CDR1 is SGHTS and CDR2 YDEGEE. CDR3 in amino acids: CASSFRLGETSEQFF. As DNA, the CDR3 is TGTGCCAGCAGCTTTCGTCTAGGGGAGACATCTGAGCAGTTCTTC.

This clonotype was observed a handful of times. The chain is built from TRBV7-2 and TRBJ2-1; 7 bases line up with TRBD1. Germline V gives CDR1 SGHTA, CDR2 FQGNSA. Germline trimming cut 5 bases from V and 2 bases from J; bases unmatched to any gene: 9. There are 16 residues in the CDR3. CDR3 nucleotide sequence: TGTGCCAGCAGCAAATCCGGGACAGCGACCTACAATGAGCAGTTCTTC. Amino acid sequence: CASSKSGTATYNEQFF.

This clonotype turned up a few times. CDR3 region: CSVGGDFGDTQYF. The CDR3 region has the DNA TGCAGCGTGGGGGGGGACTTTGGGGATACGCAGTATTTT. V and J are TRBV29-1 and TRBJ2-3; the match to TRBD2 covers 7 bases. The CDR3 spans 13 residues. Germline V gene data show CDR1 as SQVTM and CDR2 as ANQGSEA. V shed 6 bases and J 6 bases; nucleotides not matched to a gene: 9.

V usage is TRBV4-2 and J usage is TRBJ2-5; the D is unclear. Trimming removed 5 bases at V and 0 bases at J, with 19 bases between. This CDR3 spans 17 amino acids. The germline V gene encodes CDR1 LGHNA and CDR2 YNFKEQ. Here the CDR3 reads CASSKAGTEEYQETQYF. The CDR3 DNA sequence: TGTGCCAGCAGCAAAGCAGGAACTGAGGAGTACCAAGAGACCCAGTACTTC.